Included here is one TCR beta chain sequence, with context. This sample is part of a study of technical replicates of blood from several donors. The repertoire was sequenced with immunoSEQ multiplex PCR; TCRdb's copy has only in-frame clones and lacks some. The sample consists of around 79,000 clones, roughly 90% of them appearing once. J lost 4 bases, V lost 8 bases, and 4 bases had no gene match. Germline V gene data show CDR1 as MRHNA and CDR2 as SNTAGT. The CDR3 extends over 13 amino acids. The sample taken for sequencing was T cells isolated from PBMCs. This TCR was sampled from a human donor in good health. The chain employs TRBV6-4 and TRBJ2-2; 7 bases fit TRBD1. CDR3 bases: TGTGCCAGCCCGGGACAGATCACCGGGGAGCTGTTTTTT. It codes for CASPGQITGELFF.